This TCR beta chain comes out of a study of shared clonotypes between healthy human individuals. This clone appeared many times. Its antigen is undetermined. Germline CDR1 SGHRS, CDR2 YFSETQ. The CDR3 is made up of 12 amino acids. V lost 6 bases and J lost 5, with 9 bases in between. Study-level results: Generation probabilities were higher for clonotypes shared across all four sorted-subset donors than for unshared ones.

The assay was immunoSEQ multiplex PCR, and TCRdb's table has in-frame clones only and misses some. This sample has about 2.1 million clones, with more than 85% found just once. CD8 cells regarded as naive lacked CD45RO, were positively chosen for CCR7, and omitted terminally differentiated effector memory CD45RA+ cells. V and J are TRBV5-1 and TRBJ2-1; no reliable D call. The clonotype originates from a man between 18 and 35 years old in good health. Some clones in this sample may be carry-over from other donors' samples. The sample taken for sequencing was naive CD8+ T cells from PBMCs. CDR3 amino acids: CASNNYDNEQFF. DNA for the CDR3: TGCGCCAGCAATAACTATGACAATGAGCAGTTCTTC.